These 21 T cell receptor beta chains were sequenced from one sample in a study of T cells in Graves' hyperthyroidism and ophthalmopathy. RNA transcripts provided the source from which TCR beta CDR3 regions were amplified. Carried out on the TCR CDR3, a first-round RT-PCR used the HTBI primer set. MiXCR was run by TCRdb on the multiplex PCR reads, yielding one entry per CDR3 protein. Among more than 350,000 distinct CDR3 sequences listed, 15% were seen once. The sequenced sample was blood. All receptors derive from a woman aged 60-75 years with Graves' ophthalmopathy.

At least ten counts were recorded for this clonotype. This chain joins TRBV3-1 and TRBJ2-7; D perhaps matches TRBD1 (6 bases). Germline lookup yields CDR1 LGHDT and CDR2 YNNKEL (reference sequence). The ends were cut back, 5 bases at V and 1 base at J, with 12 bases in the middle. The CDR3 covers 14 residues. The CDR3 sequence: CASSNRDKSYEQYF. The DNA of the CDR3 is TGTGCCAGCAGCAACCGGGACAAGTCCTACGAGCAGTACTTC.

The table lists this clonotype with many counts. The rearrangement links TRBV7-3 to TRBJ2-5, with 10 bases fitting TRBD1. Germline loops: CDR1 SGHTA, CDR2 FQGTGA. The CDR3 contains 15 residues. J was trimmed by 1 base and V by 11 bases; bases with no gene match: 10. CDR3 sequence: CARFRDRGPQETQYF. For the CDR3, the DNA is TGTGCCCGCTTTCGGGACAGGGGACCCCAAGAGACCCAGTACTTC.

A single count supports this clonotype. The chain carries TRBV19 and TRBJ1-1, with D uncertain. The ends were cut back, 6 bases at V and 12 bases at J, with 17 bases in the middle. CDR1 is LNHDA and CDR2 is SQIVND in the germline V gene (reference sequence). The CDR3 contains 12 residues. CDR3 nucleotides: TGTGCCAGTAGAACTTCTCCGGGTGAGTCTTTCTTT. Its translation: CASRTSPGESFF. Full variable domain (outside the CDR3, taken from reference TRBV19 and TRBJ1-1): DGGITQSPKYLFRKEGQNVTLSCEQNLNHDAMYWYRQDPGQGLRLIYYSQIVNDFQKGDIAEGYSVSREKKESFPLTVTSAQKNPTAFYLCASRTSPGESFFGQGTRLTVV.

This clonotype was seen ten or more times. This sequence joins TRBV7-9 and TRBJ2-1; no reliable D call. This CDR3 has 13 amino acids. The V gene lost 1 base and the J gene lost 9 bases, with 10 bases spanning the gap. The germline CDR1 and CDR2 sequences are SEHNR and FQNEAQ (reference sequence). The CDR3 reads CASSLDPKGEQFF. The CDR3 region has the DNA TGTGCCAGCAGCTTAGACCCGAAAGGTGAGCAGTTCTTC.

This clonotype was counted many times. V and J are TRBV25-1 and TRBJ2-7; the match to TRBD2 covers 10 bases. The V and J ends lost 8 bases and 5 bases, in that order; junction bases with no gene match: 9. Germline loops: CDR1 MGHDK, CDR2 SYGVNS. The CDR3 has 14 amino acids. The CDR3 sequence is CASQASGSSNEQYF. In DNA, the CDR3 is TGTGCCAGCCAAGCTAGCGGGAGTAGCAACGAGCAGTACTTC.

This clonotype occurred many times. V is TRBV27 and J is TRBJ1-6; D remains ambiguous. Per the germline V gene, CDR1 is MNHEY and CDR2 is SMNVEV (reference sequence). Deletions cut 2 bases from V and 1 base from J, with 9 bases between. The CDR3 totals 16 residues. In DNA form, the CDR3 reads TGTGCCAGCAGTTTAGGTCCGTGGTCCTATAATTCACCCCTCCACTTT. Protein: CASSLGPWSYNSPLHF.

This clonotype has ten or more counts. The chain uses TRBV30 and TRBJ2-3; 8 bases fit TRBD2. This CDR3 region has 16 residues. V dropped 3 bases and J dropped 6; count of bases not matched to a gene: 14. Germline lookup yields CDR1 GTSNPN and CDR2 SVGIG (reference sequence). CDR3 amino acids: CAWSSGVAGRGDTQYF. The CDR3 coding sequence is TGTGCCTGGAGCAGTGGGGTAGCGGGAAGGGGGGATACGCAGTATTTT.

This chain links TRBV27 with TRBJ2-4; TRBD2 aligns across 8 bases. V dropped 5 bases and J dropped 3; count of bases not matched to a gene: 9. This CDR3 spans 16 amino acids. The germline V gene has CDR1 MNHEY and CDR2 SMNVEV (reference sequence). CDR3 amino acids: CASSTRLAIGKNIQYF. The CDR3 DNA reads TGTGCCAGCAGTACACGACTAGCGATTGGCAAAAACATTCAGTACTTC.

This clonotype was found a few times. The chain links TRBV14 to TRBJ1-6, with 10 bases identical to TRBD1. The germline V gene encodes CDR1 SGHDN and CDR2 FVKESK. The CDR3 consists of 15 residues. Trimming at V came to 4 bases and at J to 10 bases, leaving 7 bases not matched to a gene. The CDR3 reads CASSLPGQGISPLHF. The CDR3 nucleotides are TGTGCCAGCAGCCTCCCGGGACAGGGGATATCACCCCTCCACTTT.

V and J are TRBV3-1 and TRBJ2-2; 7 bases are a match to TRBD2. V was clipped by 0 bases and J by 5 bases; unmatched bases: 6. This CDR3 is 16 amino acids long. CDR1 LGHDT and CDR2 YNNKEL come from the germline V gene (reference sequence). CDR3 DNA: TGTGCCAGCAGCCAAGATCGCGGGAGTAGAACCGGGGAGCTGTTTTTT. Its protein is CASSQDRGSRTGELFF. The variable domain in full, with the rest retrieved from reference TRBV3-1 and TRBJ2-2, is DTAVSQTPKYLVTQMGNDKSIKCEQNLGHDTMYWYKQDSKKFLKIMFSYNNKELIINETVPNRFSPKSPDKAHLNLHINSLELGDSAVYFCASSQDRGSRTGELFFGEGSRLTVL.

The rearrangement joins TRBV12-3 or TRBV12-4 to TRBJ2-2, with D possibly being TRBD1 or TRBD2 (5 bases each). Trimming took 6 bases from V and 11 from J, leaving 19 bases between them. The CDR3 extends over 14 amino acids. The CDR3, as DNA: TGTGCCAGCAGACCCGGGACCCCACGCGGAGAGCTGTTTTTT. Its translation is CASRPGTPRGELFF.

This clonotype was found many times. The rearrangement links TRBV28 to TRBJ2-5, with 13 bases identical to TRBD2. The CDR3 covers 18 residues. Trimming at V came to 6 bases and at J to 4 bases, leaving 14 bases not matched to a gene. From germline, CDR1 is MDHEN and CDR2 SYDVKM. CDR3 amino acids: CASRNPGLAGSIGETQYF. The CDR3 DNA reads as TGTGCCAGCAGAAACCCGGGACTAGCGGGAAGTATCGGAGAGACCCAGTACTTC.

This clonotype has at least ten counts. V is TRBV5-1 and J is TRBJ2-2; D possibly corresponds to TRBD1 (7 bases). Germline V lookup: CDR1 SGHRS, CDR2 YFSETQ. The CDR3 sequence is 15 residues long. The V end lost 4 bases, the J end lost 5 bases, and 15 bases lay between the germline ends. As DNA, the CDR3 is TGCGCCAGCAGCGCGCGACAGGGAGGTACCGGGGAGCTGTTTTTT. Its translation is CASSARQGGTGELFF.

There are many counts of this clonotype. V usage is TRBV18 and J usage is TRBJ1-5; TRBD1 matches 8 bases. From germline, CDR1 is KGHSH and CDR2 LQKENI. The CDR3 has 15 amino acids. The V gene end was trimmed by 0 bases and the J gene end by 7 bases; junction bases not matched to a gene: 5. DNA for the CDR3: TGTGCCAGCTCACCACCCGGACAGGGCGGCCAGCCCCAGCATTTT. Its translation is CASSPPGQGGQPQHF. The full variable domain, in which reference TRBV18 and TRBJ1-5 provide the parts outside the CDR3, is NAGVMQNPRHLVRRRGQEARLRCSPMKGHSHVYWYRQLPEEGLKFMVYLQKENIIDESGMPKERFSAEFPKEGPSILRIQQVVRGDSAAYFCASSPPGQGGQPQHFGDGTRLSIL.

V and J are TRBV25-1 and TRBJ2-5; TRBD2 aligns across 12 bases. The junction had 9 bases not matched to a gene; V was cut back by 5 bases and J by 5 bases. Germline-derived CDR1 and CDR2 are MGHDK and SYGVNS. There are 16 residues in the CDR3. The CDR3 sequence: CASSPRLAGAGETQYF. DNA of the CDR3: TGTGCCAGCAGTCCACGACTAGCGGGAGCAGGGGAGACCCAGTACTTC.

This clonotype was seen repeatedly, ten times or more. The V gene is TRBV2, the J gene TRBJ2-2; D call uncertain. Per germline, CDR1 SNHLY and CDR2 FYNNEI. Trimming pared 4 bases from V and 7 bases from J, leaving 13 bases between. The CDR3 loop spans 14 amino acids. In DNA form, the CDR3 reads TGTGCCAGCAGTGTGGTGAGAAATGGCGGGGAGCTGTTTTTT. Translation gives CASSVVRNGGELFF.

Many counts were recorded for this clonotype. J is TRBJ2-7 and V is TRBV20-1; either TRBD1 or TRBD2 may fit D (5 bases each). Germline lookup yields CDR1 DFQATT and CDR2 SNEGSKA (reference sequence). V was clipped by 0 bases and J by 7 bases, with 10 bases between them. The CDR3 covers 12 residues. The CDR3 loop reads CSARDGGWEQYF. DNA of the CDR3: TGCAGTGCTAGAGATGGGGGTTGGGAGCAGTACTTC.

This clonotype showed up many times. The chain carries TRBV20-1 and TRBJ2-1; possibly TRBD1 for D (5 bases). The CDR3 sequence is 12 residues long. CDR1 is DFQATT and CDR2 is SNEGSKA in the germline V gene (reference sequence). This CDR3 is CSIDLRDTEQFF. CDR3 coding DNA: TGCAGCATCGACCTCAGGGATACTGAGCAGTTCTTC.

At least ten counts were recorded for this clonotype. V usage is TRBV28 and J usage is TRBJ1-5; perhaps TRBD1 as D (6 bases). The germline V gene has CDR1 MDHEN and CDR2 SYDVKM. Trimming pared 1 base from V and 10 bases from J, leaving 8 bases between. The CDR3 extends over 12 amino acids. The CDR3 coding sequence is TGTGCCAGCAGTTTATACAGGGTTCCCCAGCATTTT. Encoded protein: CASSLYRVPQHF.

The rearrangement uses TRBV10-2 and TRBJ2-2; the D is unclear. Germline loops: CDR1 WSHSY, CDR2 SAAADI. V was shortened by 8 bases and J by 7 bases, with 8 bases between the two germline ends. The CDR3 is 11 residues long. In nucleotides, the CDR3 is TGCGCCAGCTACGATATCGGGGAGCTGTTTTTT. Translation: CASYDIGELFF.

This chain connects TRBV10-1 to TRBJ1-3, with 7 bases lining up with TRBD1. The J segment lost 2 bases and the V segment lost 2 bases, leaving 0 bases of the junction unmatched. CDR1 WNHNN and CDR2 SYGVQD come from the germline V gene (reference sequence). CDR3 length equals 14 residues. CDR3 loop: CASSEGTAGNTIYF. As DNA, the CDR3 is TGCGCCAGCAGTGAGGGGACAGCTGGAAACACCATATATTTT.